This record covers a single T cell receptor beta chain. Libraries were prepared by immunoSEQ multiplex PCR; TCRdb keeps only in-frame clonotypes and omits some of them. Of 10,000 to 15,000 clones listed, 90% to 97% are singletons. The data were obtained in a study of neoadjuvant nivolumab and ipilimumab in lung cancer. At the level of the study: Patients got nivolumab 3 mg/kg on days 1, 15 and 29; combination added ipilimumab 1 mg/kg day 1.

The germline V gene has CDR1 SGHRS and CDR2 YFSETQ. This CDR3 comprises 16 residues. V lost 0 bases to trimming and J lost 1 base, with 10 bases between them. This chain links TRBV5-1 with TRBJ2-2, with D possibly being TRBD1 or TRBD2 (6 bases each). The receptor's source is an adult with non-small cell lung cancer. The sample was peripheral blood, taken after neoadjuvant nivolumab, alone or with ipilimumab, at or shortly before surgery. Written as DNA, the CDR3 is TGCGCCAGCAGCTTGGCGGGGGCGGAGAACACCGGGGAGCTGTTTTTT. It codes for CASSLAGAENTGELFF.